The next 18 T cell receptor beta chains were all read from a single sample in a study of blood T cell repertoires in COVID-19. Assay used: immunoSEQ multiplex PCR; TCRdb lists only in-frame clones, some missing. Of over 250,000 clones detected, approximately 88% appear once; the ten largest clones hold 1%. The sample comprised PBMCs or T cells enriched from blood (not recorded which). All receptors come from a young woman who had recovered from COVID-19.

The rearrangement uses TRBV5-5 and TRBJ1-6; 7 nucleotides align to TRBD1. The CDR3 covers 16 residues. The J segment lost 10 bases and the V segment lost 4 bases, leaving 14 bases of the junction unmatched. Germline V gives CDR1 SGHKS, CDR2 YYEKEE (reference sequence). The CDR3 sequence: CASSEPTTGQQSPLHF. CDR3 coding DNA: TGTGCCAGCAGCGAGCCGACGACAGGGCAACAATCACCCCTCCACTTT.

The genes are TRBV12-3 or TRBV12-4 and TRBJ1-5, with D perhaps TRBD1 (6 bases). Trimming took off 4 bases at V and 11 bases at J, with 15 bases between the two ends. This CDR3 spans 13 amino acids. The CDR3 bases are TGTGCCAGCAGTTCAGATCTTAGGGGGACCCAGCATTTT. It codes for CASSSDLRGTQHF.

This rearrangement joins TRBV2 to TRBJ1-1; the match to TRBD1 covers 8 bases. Germline V gene lookup returns CDR1 SNHLY and CDR2 FYNNEI. The CDR3 contains 14 residues. Trimming cost V 5 bases and J 9 bases; bases outside gene matches: 11. Here the CDR3 reads CASSTTGGQFQAFF. CDR3 nucleotides: TGTGCCAGCAGTACTACAGGGGGACAGTTCCAAGCTTTCTTT.

The rearrangement links TRBV6-2 or TRBV6-3 to TRBJ1-5, with no clear D. The CDR3 contains 18 residues. Trimming took 6 bases from V and 0 from J, leaving 21 bases between them. Germline CDR1 MNHEY, CDR2 SVGEGT. The CDR3 reads CASSHRSEGRFSNQPQHF. The CDR3 region has the DNA TGTGCCAGCAGCCACCGATCCGAAGGGAGGTTTAGCAATCAGCCCCAGCATTTT.

A few counts support this clone. V and J are TRBV15 and TRBJ1-1, with D perhaps matching TRBD1 (5 bases). The ends were cut back, 1 base at V and 2 bases at J, with 20 bases in the middle. Germline V gene data show CDR1 as LNHNV and CDR2 as YYDKDF (reference sequence). The CDR3 loop spans 18 amino acids. CDR3 protein: CATSRVPHDSTPNTEAFF. The CDR3 bases are TGTGCCACCAGCAGAGTCCCTCACGACAGTACACCAAACACTGAAGCTTTCTTT.

The chain links TRBV6-5 to TRBJ1-1; D is unclear. Germline-derived CDR1 and CDR2 are MNHEY and SVGAGI. The CDR3 runs to 14 residues. Trimming removed 3 bases at V and 8 bases at J, with 16 bases between. CDR3 residues: CASSYLAARGEAFF. The CDR3 nucleotides read TGTGCCAGCAGTTATTTGGCCGCACGAGGGGAAGCTTTCTTT.

This clone was seen more than once but under ten times. The chain couples TRBV6-5 to TRBJ2-2; 8 bases agree with TRBD2. CDR1 MNHEY and CDR2 SVGAGI come from the germline V gene. Trimming cost V 9 bases and J 6 bases; bases outside gene matches: 6. The CDR3 sequence is 13 residues long. The CDR3 is CASSGGFSGELFF. The CDR3 bases are TGTGCCAGTTCGGGGGGGTTTTCCGGGGAGCTGTTTTTT.

CDR3 in amino acids: CASSSRWPGSRGANEKLFF. In nucleotides, the CDR3 is TGTGCCAGCAGTAGCCGTTGGCCGGGATCCCGAGGAGCTAATGAAAAACTGTTTTTT. The V and J genes are TRBV7-9 and TRBJ1-4; D uncertain. Germline V gene sequence: CDR1 SEHNR, CDR2 FQNEAQ (reference sequence). This CDR3 is 19 amino acids long. V lost 6 bases and J lost 3, with 26 bases in between.

The rearrangement links TRBV9 to TRBJ2-2; possible D gene TRBD1, 7 bases. Per the germline V gene, CDR1 is SGDLS and CDR2 is YYNGEE. V gave up 1 base and J gave up 2 bases, with 9 bases separating them. CDR3 length: 15 residues. The CDR3, as DNA: TGTGCCAGCAGCGTACAGGGGGGAAACACCGGGGAGCTGTTTTTT. It codes for CASSVQGGNTGELFF.

Turning to this clone: The same CDR3 is also encoded by other DNA sequences in this sample. This chain uses TRBV9 with TRBJ2-1; 10 bases align to TRBD2. V lost 4 bases and J lost 8; bases outside the gene matches: 9. This CDR3 spans 15 amino acids. Germline V lookup: CDR1 SGDLS, CDR2 YYNGEE. The CDR3 DNA sequence: TGTGCCAGCAGCCCAGAGGGCCTAGCGGGGGATGAGCAGTTCTTC. Protein sequence: CASSPEGLAGDEQFF.

The rearrangement uses TRBV28 and TRBJ1-4; D unresolved. Per germline, CDR1 MDHEN and CDR2 SYDVKM. This CDR3 is built from 15 residues. V was cut by 1 base and J by 10 bases, with 16 bases left in between. The CDR3 nucleotides read TGTGCCAGCAGTTTATTCCCCGGGAATTCGGGAAAACTGTTTTTT. Translated, it gives CASSLFPGNSGKLFF.

Notes on this clone: Other DNA sequences in the same sample also yield this CDR3. The chain is built from TRBV3-1 (or the pseudogene TRBV3-2) and TRBJ1-3; D is perhaps TRBD1 (6 bases). Germline CDR1 is LGHDT and CDR2 is YNNKEL (reference sequence). V was clipped by 4 bases and J by 1 base, with 8 bases between them. The CDR3 contains 14 residues. CDR3 in amino acids: CASSRGTSGNTIYF. The CDR3 nucleotides read TGTGCCAGCAGCCGGGGGACATCTGGAAACACCATATATTTT.

This clone has just one count. CDR3 DNA: TGTGCCATCAGGAGGGCGTCGCAGGGGGCCTATGGCTACACCTTC. Its translation: CAIRRASQGAYGYTF. The chain links TRBV10-3 to TRBJ1-2; 8 nucleotides line up with TRBD1. V was clipped by 6 bases and J by 4 bases; unmatched bases: 10. Germline assignment: CDR1 ENHRY and CDR2 SYGVKD. The CDR3 has 15 amino acids.

The chain recombines TRBV19 with TRBJ1-5; 8 positions match TRBD1. Germline V gene data show CDR1 as LNHDA and CDR2 as SQIVND (reference sequence). The CDR3 spans 13 residues. Germline trimming cut 10 bases from V and 3 bases from J; bases unmatched to any gene: 5. Written as DNA, the CDR3 is TGTGCCACCCAGGACAGGGTCAATCAGCCCCAGCATTTT. Its protein is CATQDRVNQPQHF.

In DNA, the CDR3 is TGTGCCAGCAGACGAATTATTATGGCGGACAGGGTTTACGAGCAGTACTTC. This encodes CASRRIIMADRVYEQYF. V is TRBV21-1 and J is TRBJ2-7; TRBD1 reflects the table's D call only, with no check against the DNA. TRBV21-1 is classified as a pseudogene. The CDR3 extends over 17 amino acids.

The chain recombines TRBV29-1 with TRBJ1-1; 10 nucleotides agree with TRBD1. CDR3 length: 15 residues. CDR1 and CDR2 (germline): SQVTM, ANQGSEA. Germline trimming cut 4 bases from V and 5 bases from J; bases unmatched to any gene: 10. For the CDR3, the DNA is TGCAGCGTTGGTGGCCGACAGGGGGCATCGACTGAAGCTTTCTTT. Protein product: CSVGGRQGASTEAFF.

The chain employs TRBV9 and TRBJ2-7; TRBD2 agrees at 7 bases. Looked up from germline, CDR1 is SGDLS and CDR2 is YYNGEE. The CDR3 runs to 14 residues. Losses at the gene ends were 0 bases for V and 5 bases for J; bases not matched to a gene: 5. CDR3: CASSVGEGRHEQYF. Written as DNA, the CDR3 is TGTGCCAGCAGCGTAGGGGAGGGGCGTCACGAGCAGTACTTC.

V usage is TRBV5-1 and J usage is TRBJ2-1, with TRBD2 matching 8 bases. The CDR3 runs 14 residues. With V trimmed by 5 bases and J by 4 bases, 5 bases remained unmatched. In germline, CDR1 is SGHRS, CDR2 YFSETQ. The CDR3 here is CASSSSGGYNEQFF. CDR3 DNA sequence: TGCGCCAGCAGTTCGAGCGGGGGTTACAATGAGCAGTTCTTC.